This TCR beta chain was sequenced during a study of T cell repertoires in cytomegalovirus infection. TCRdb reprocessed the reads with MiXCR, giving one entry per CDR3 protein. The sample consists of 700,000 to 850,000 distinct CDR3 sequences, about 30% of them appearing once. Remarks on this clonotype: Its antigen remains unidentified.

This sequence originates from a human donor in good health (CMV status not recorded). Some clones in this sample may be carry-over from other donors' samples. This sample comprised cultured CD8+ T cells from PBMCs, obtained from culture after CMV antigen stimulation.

The CDR3 coding sequence is TGTGCCAGCAGTTACCTCCCGGGACAGGGGGATGAAAAACTGTTTTTT. Amino acids: CASSYLPGQGDEKLFF. The chain recombines TRBV6-6 with TRBJ1-4; 11 nucleotides agree with TRBD1. V lost 2 bases to trimming and J lost 6 bases; unmatched junction nucleotides: 5. Germline CDR1 reads MNHNY; CDR2 reads SVGAGI (reference sequence). The CDR3 consists of 16 residues.